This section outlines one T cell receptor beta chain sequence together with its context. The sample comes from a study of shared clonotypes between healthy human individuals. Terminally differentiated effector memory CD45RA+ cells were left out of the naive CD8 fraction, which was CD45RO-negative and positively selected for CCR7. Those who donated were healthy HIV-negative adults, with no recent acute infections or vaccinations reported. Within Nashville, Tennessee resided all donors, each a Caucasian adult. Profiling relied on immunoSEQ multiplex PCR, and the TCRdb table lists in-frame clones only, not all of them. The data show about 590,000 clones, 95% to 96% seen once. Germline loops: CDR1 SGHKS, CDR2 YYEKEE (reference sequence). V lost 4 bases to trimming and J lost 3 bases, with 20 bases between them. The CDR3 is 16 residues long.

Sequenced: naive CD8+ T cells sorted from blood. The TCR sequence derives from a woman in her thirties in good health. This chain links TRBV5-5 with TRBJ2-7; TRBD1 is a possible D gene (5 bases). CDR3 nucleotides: TGTGCCAGCAGCCCACGGACCGACAGACCGATCTACGAGCAGTACTTC. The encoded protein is CASSPRTDRPIYEQYF.